The rows below give T cell receptor beta chains drawn from one sample of a study of identical twins. In TCRdb, the 5' RACE reads were re-called with MiXCR into one record per CDR3 protein. The table has about 210,000 distinct CDR3 sequences, around 10% seen once. The sample consisted of memory (CD45RO+) T cells sorted from blood. The receptors derive from a woman between 18 and 29 years old in good health. Both conserved end residues are part of each CDR3. A D gene is named only where the DNA matches it firmly. Rows may omit the clone size; those that give it use once, few, many or a size class.

j_gene	abundance	v_gene	d_gene	CDR3nt	CDR3aa
TRBJ1-1	NA	TRBV18	NA	TGTGCCAGCTCACCATCTTGGACGGGGAACACTGAAGCTTTCTTT	CASSPSWTGNTEAFF
TRBJ2-5	NA	TRBV20-1	NA	TGCAGTGCTGTCAGTCAAGAGACCCAGTACTTC	CSAVSQETQYF
TRBJ1-2	few	TRBV20-1	NA	TGCAGCGCTTACGAGTCGGATTATGGCTACACCTTC	CSAYESDYGYTF
TRBJ1-1	NA	TRBV5-1	NA	TGCGCCAGCAGCTTGGATGGGTTCAACACTGAAGCTTTCTTT	CASSLDGFNTEAFF
TRBJ1-2	NA	TRBV7-9	NA	TGTGCCAGCAGCCGCTCTTCCACCGCTAACTATGGCTACACCTTC	CASSRSSTANYGYTF
TRBJ2-3	few	TRBV6-2/TRBV6-3	NA	TGTGCCAGCGCCCCCGGGGGTTCCACAGATACGCAGTATTTT	CASAPGGSTDTQYF
TRBJ2-3	few	TRBV12-3/TRBV12-4	NA	TGTGCCAGCAGTTTAGCGGGAGGATCGGGTACGCAGTATTTT	CASSLAGGSGTQYF
TRBJ2-7	NA	TRBV7-8	TRBD2	TGTGCCAGCAGCTCCCGACAAGATAGACTAGCGGGGGAAACCTACGAGCAGTACTTC	CASSSRQDRLAGETYEQYF
TRBJ2-3	many	TRBV24-1	NA	TGTGCCACCAGTGATCCCGGCCCCACGAGCACAGATACGCAGTATTTT	CATSDPGPTSTDTQYF
TRBJ2-7	NA	TRBV27	TRBD1	TGTGCCAGCAACCAACAGGGGACCTACGAGCAGTACTTC	CASNQQGTYEQYF
TRBJ1-1	many	TRBV15	NA	TGTGCCACCAGCAGAGAAAAGGGGCTGAACACTGAAGCTTTCTTT	CATSREKGLNTEAFF
TRBJ1-1	NA	TRBV7-9	NA	TGTGCCAGCAGCTTAGCTGAAGTTAGTGCTGAAGCTTTCTTT	CASSLAEVSAEAFF
TRBJ2-1	once	TRBV12-3/TRBV12-4	TRBD2	TGTACCTGCAGTTTAGCGCAACTCAAGCGGGGGGACTACAATGAGCAGTTCTTC	CTCSLAQLKRGDYNEQFF
TRBJ2-1	NA	TRBV18	TRBD2	TGTGCCAGCTCACCGTCTAGCGGAGGCCCAACCCGCGAGTTCTTC	CASSPSSGGPTREFF
TRBJ2-7	NA	TRBV3-1	NA	TGTGCCAGCAGCCCGACGGGGGCCGTGTCCCACGAGCAGTACTTC	CASSPTGAVSHEQYF
TRBJ1-5	few	TRBV20-1	NA	TGCAGTGCGGCAGGGGTGGCCGGCAATCAGCCCCAGCATTTT	CSAAGVAGNQPQHF
TRBJ2-7	many	TRBV5-1	NA	TGCGCCAGCAGCAGGGAATGGTCCTACGAGCAGTACTTC	CASSREWSYEQYF
TRBJ2-1	many	TRBV6-2/TRBV6-3	NA	TGTGCCAGCAGCCGTTCCATGAAAAGCAACACTAATGAGCAGTTCTTC	CASSRSMKSNTNEQFF
TRBJ1-2	many	TRBV7-9	TRBD1	TGTGCCAGCAGCTTAACAGGGGTGGATGGCTACACCTTC	CASSLTGVDGYTF
TRBJ1-2	many	TRBV27	TRBD1	TGTGCCAGCAGTTCCGGACAGGGGACGGGCGGCTACACCTTC	CASSSGQGTGGYTF
TRBJ2-7	many	TRBV5-1	TRBD2	TGCGCCAGCAGCAATAGGACTAGCAGCTCCTACGAGCAGTACTTC	CASSNRTSSSYEQYF
TRBJ2-5	few	TRBV12-3/TRBV12-4	TRBD2	TGTGCCAGCAGTCGTCATACCGGGGGGGGGGCAGAGACCCAGTACTTC	CASSRHTGGGAETQYF
TRBJ2-3	few	TRBV3-1	NA	TGTGCCAGCAGCTCAAAGCTAGATACGCAGTATTTT	CASSSKLDTQYF
TRBJ1-1	few	TRBV7-3	NA	TGTGCCAGCAGCCCTTCGGGACTAAGGGAAGCTTTCTTT	CASSPSGLREAFF
TRBJ2-2	many	TRBV15	NA	TGTGCCACCAGCAGAGAGTCCAGGGCGAACACCGGGGAGCTGTTTTTT	CATSRESRANTGELFF
TRBJ2-3	NA	TRBV4-2	NA	TGTGCCAGCAGCCAAGGTTTAGACGGGGCGCGGGCAGATACGCAGTATTTT	CASSQGLDGARADTQYF
TRBJ2-1	NA	TRBV10-3	TRBD2	TGTGCCATCAGTTCGGGGGGGCCGGGGAATGAGCAGTTCTTC	CAISSGGPGNEQFF
TRBJ1-1	NA	TRBV20-1	TRBD1	TGCAGTGCTTTCAGGGGGGTCACTGAAGCTTTCTTT	CSAFRGVTEAFF
TRBJ1-4	NA	TRBV11-2	TRBD1	TGTGCCAGCAGCCTCGACAGGGCGATCCCTAATGAAAAACTGTTTTTT	CASSLDRAIPNEKLFF
TRBJ2-5	few	TRBV20-1	NA	TGCAGTGCTAGGCCCCTAGGAGGAAGGGAGACCCAGTACTTC	CSARPLGGRETQYF
TRBJ1-4	few	TRBV4-3	NA	TGCGCCAGCAGCCAAGGCGTTTACCGGGACACGGTGTTTTTT	CASSQGVYRDTVFF
TRBJ2-2	NA	TRBV25-1	NA	TGTGCCAGCAGTCCGCCGGCGAACACCGGGGAGCTGTTTTTT	CASSPPANTGELFF
TRBJ1-6	many	TRBV7-6	TRBD1	TGTGCCAGCAGCTTACTTCCGGCCAGGGGGCATGCACCCCTCCACTTT	CASSLLPARGHAPLHF
TRBJ2-1	few	TRBV9	NA	TGTGCCAGCAGCGTACAGTACAATGAGCAGTTCTTC	CASSVQYNEQFF
TRBJ2-1	few	TRBV20-1	TRBD2	TGCAGTGCTACCCGACTAGCGGGAGGTTCCTACAATGAGCAGTTCTTC	CSATRLAGGSYNEQFF
TRBJ1-5	NA	TRBV20-1	TRBD1	TGCAGTGCTATTGGGGACAGCAATGGCAATCAGCCCCAGCATTTT	CSAIGDSNGNQPQHF
TRBJ2-1	NA	TRBV29-1	TRBD1	TGCAGCGTTCAGGGGGCGATAGGCAATGAGCAGTTCTTC	CSVQGAIGNEQFF
TRBJ2-5	NA	TRBV5-1	NA	TGCGCCAGCAGCTTGGGGGACGGTTTAAAGACCCAGTACTTC	CASSLGDGLKTQYF
TRBJ1-5	many	TRBV12-3/TRBV12-4	NA	TGTGCCAGCAGTCGGGACCGGGGGGAGCCCCAGCATTTT	CASSRDRGEPQHF
TRBJ2-5	NA	TRBV12-3/TRBV12-4	TRBD1	TGTGCCAGCAGCCTCGCCGGCCGGGGACAGGGGATGAGGGTCCAAGAGACCCAGTACTTC	CASSLAGRGQGMRVQETQYF
TRBJ2-1	many	TRBV11-2	NA	TGTGCCAGCAGCTTAGGCCCGGGTAGCTCCTACAATGAGCAGTTCTTC	CASSLGPGSSYNEQFF
TRBJ2-7	many	TRBV6-5	NA	TGTGCCAGCAGTTACGGTCGAGGTTACGAGCAGTACTTC	CASSYGRGYEQYF
TRBJ2-5	NA	TRBV7-9	TRBD2	TGTGCCAGCAGCTTAGGTCTAGCGGGAGGGCCCGAGACCCAGTACTTC	CASSLGLAGGPETQYF
TRBJ1-1	NA	TRBV12-3/TRBV12-4	NA	TGTGCCAGCAGTGACCGACAGTACACTGAAGCTTTCTTT	CASSDRQYTEAFF
TRBJ2-5	many	TRBV20-1	NA	TGCAGTGCTAGTCCGGCACGCACGGGGACAGAGACCCAGTACTTC	CSASPARTGTETQYF
TRBJ1-6	NA	TRBV27	NA	TGTGCCAGCAGTCCGACAGGAGTTCGGTCACCCCTCCACTTT	CASSPTGVRSPLHF
TRBJ1-2	NA	TRBV6-5	NA	TGTGCCAGCAGTTATGGGCTACGGGGCAACTATGGCTACACCTTC	CASSYGLRGNYGYTF
TRBJ1-1	NA	TRBV2	NA	TGTGCCAGCAAATTGTATTCGGGGAACGCGAAGGCCACTGAAGCTTTCTTT	CASKLYSGNAKATEAFF
TRBJ2-1	few	TRBV2	NA	TGTGCCATCCCGCTATCTAGCTCCTACAATGAGCAGTTCTTC	CAIPLSSSYNEQFF
TRBJ2-3	NA	TRBV6-1	TRBD2	TGTGCCAGCAGTCCCCGCGGGGGTCTAAGCCCAGATACGCAGTATTTT	CASSPRGGLSPDTQYF
TRBJ2-1	many	TRBV12-3/TRBV12-4	NA	TGTGCCAGCAGTTTTCGGGAGTCCAATGAGCAGTTCTTC	CASSFRESNEQFF
TRBJ1-1	once	TRBV4-1	NA	TGCGCCAGCAGCCAAGACCCCAGGGCTGAAGCTTTCTTT	CASSQDPRAEAFF
TRBJ2-2	few	TRBV7-7	TRBD2	TGTGCCAGCAGCGGCGGGAGTCAGGTCACCGGGGAGCTGTTTTTT	CASSGGSQVTGELFF
TRBJ2-7	many	TRBV6-5	NA	TGTGCCAGCACTGGGGGGTACGAGCAGTACTTC	CASTGGYEQYF